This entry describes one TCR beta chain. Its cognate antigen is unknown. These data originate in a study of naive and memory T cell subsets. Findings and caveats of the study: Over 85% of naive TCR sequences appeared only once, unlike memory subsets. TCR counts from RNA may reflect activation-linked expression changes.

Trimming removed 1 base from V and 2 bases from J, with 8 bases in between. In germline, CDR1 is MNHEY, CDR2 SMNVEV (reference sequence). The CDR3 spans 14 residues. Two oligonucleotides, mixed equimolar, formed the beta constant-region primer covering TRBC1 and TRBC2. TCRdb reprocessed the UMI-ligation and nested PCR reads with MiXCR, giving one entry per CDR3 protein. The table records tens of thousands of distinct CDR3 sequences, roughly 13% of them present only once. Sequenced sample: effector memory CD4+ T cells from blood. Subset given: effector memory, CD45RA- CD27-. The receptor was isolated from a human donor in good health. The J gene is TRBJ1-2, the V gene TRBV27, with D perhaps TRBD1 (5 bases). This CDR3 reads CASSLWPGNYGYTF. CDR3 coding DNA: TGTGCCAGCAGTTTATGGCCAGGGAACTATGGCTACACCTTC.